The 6 T cell receptor beta chains below come from one sample, sequenced in a study of T-cell memory formation after mild COVID-19. In TCRdb, the 5' RACE reads were re-called with MiXCR into one record per CDR3 protein. The sample includes 550,000 to 700,000 distinct CDR3 sequences, 17% of them seen just once. Sequencing was performed on PBMCs or a T cell subset sorted from them (not recorded which). All receptors come from an adult woman who had mild COVID-19 (a few samples of this study predate the infection). Cell type and time point are not known.

V and J are TRBV4-3 and TRBJ2-3; 9 bases map to TRBD2. Germline lookup yields CDR1 LGHNA and CDR2 YSLEER. The CDR3 covers 17 residues. Trimming cost V 3 bases and J 2 bases; bases outside gene matches: 9. The CDR3, as DNA: TGCGCCAGCAGCCAGTTCCCTAGCGGGGCCCCCACAGATACGCAGTATTTT. Amino acid sequence: CASSQFPSGAPTDTQYF.

The chain recombines TRBV27 with TRBJ1-2, with a possible D match to TRBD1 (5 bases). V was pared by 6 bases and J by 0 bases, with 11 bases between. Germline V gives CDR1 MNHEY, CDR2 SMNVEV (reference sequence). There are 14 residues in the CDR3. CDR3 DNA sequence: TGTGCCAGCAGCCCTTTAGGGGCTAACTATGGCTACACCTTC. This encodes CASSPLGANYGYTF.

The rearrangement uses TRBV7-2 and TRBJ2-2, with D perhaps TRBD2 (6 bases). V was pared by 1 base and J by 6 bases, with 9 bases between. This CDR3 is built from 14 residues. The germline V gene encodes CDR1 SGHTA and CDR2 FQGNSA. CDR3 DNA: TGTGCCAGCAGCTTAGGGGGACTCTCCGGGGAGCTGTTTTTT. Amino acid sequence: CASSLGGLSGELFF.

This clonotype has a handful of counts. V and J are TRBV19 and TRBJ1-2; no clear D gene. Trimming left V 3 bases short and J 2 bases short, with 4 bases between. This CDR3 region has 12 residues. CDR1 and CDR2 (germline): LNHDA, SQIVND (reference sequence). This CDR3 reads CASSMANYGYTF. For the CDR3, the DNA is TGTGCCAGTAGTATGGCCAACTATGGCTACACCTTC.

A few counts support this clonotype. The V and J genes are TRBV7-6 and TRBJ2-1, with TRBD1 matching 9 bases. CDR1 is SGHVS and CDR2 is FNYEAQ in the germline V gene. J lost 3 bases, V lost 5 bases, and 14 bases had no gene match. CDR3 size: 18 residues. CDR3 coding DNA: TGTGCCAGCAGCCTCCGACAGGGGGGCGGTCTTCTCTACAATGAGCAGTTCTTC. Encoded protein: CASSLRQGGGLLYNEQFF.

This sequence joins TRBV6-2 or TRBV6-3 and TRBJ1-5; a possible D gene is TRBD1 (6 bases). This CDR3 contains 15 residues. V dropped 6 bases and J dropped 4 bases, with 16 bases sitting between them. Germline CDR1 is MNHEY and CDR2 is SVGEGT. The CDR3 bases are TGTGCCAGCAGCTCGGGGGGGCCTAGAAATCAGCCCCAGCATTTT. Translation gives CASSSGGPRNQPQHF.